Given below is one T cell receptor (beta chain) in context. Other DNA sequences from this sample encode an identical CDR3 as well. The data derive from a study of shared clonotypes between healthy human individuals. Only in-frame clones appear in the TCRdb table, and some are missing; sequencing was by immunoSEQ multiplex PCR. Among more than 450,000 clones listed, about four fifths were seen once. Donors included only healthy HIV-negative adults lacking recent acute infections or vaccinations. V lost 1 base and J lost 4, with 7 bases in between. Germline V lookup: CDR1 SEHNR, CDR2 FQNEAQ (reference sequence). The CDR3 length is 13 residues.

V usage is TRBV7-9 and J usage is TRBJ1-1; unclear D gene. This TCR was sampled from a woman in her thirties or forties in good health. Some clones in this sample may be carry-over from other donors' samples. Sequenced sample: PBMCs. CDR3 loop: CASSLGVGTEAFF. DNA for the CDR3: TGTGCCAGCAGCTTAGGAGTCGGCACTGAAGCTTTCTTT.